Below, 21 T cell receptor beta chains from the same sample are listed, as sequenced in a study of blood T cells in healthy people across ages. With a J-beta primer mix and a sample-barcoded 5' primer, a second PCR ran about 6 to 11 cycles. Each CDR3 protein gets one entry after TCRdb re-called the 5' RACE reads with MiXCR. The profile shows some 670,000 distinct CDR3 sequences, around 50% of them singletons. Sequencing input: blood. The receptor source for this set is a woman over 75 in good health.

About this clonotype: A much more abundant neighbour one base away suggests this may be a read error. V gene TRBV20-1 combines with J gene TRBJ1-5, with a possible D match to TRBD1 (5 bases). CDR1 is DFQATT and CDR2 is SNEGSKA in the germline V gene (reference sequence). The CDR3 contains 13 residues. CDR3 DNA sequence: TGCAGTGCTAGACTCGACAGCAAACAGCCCCAGCATTTT. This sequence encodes CSARLDSKQPQHF.

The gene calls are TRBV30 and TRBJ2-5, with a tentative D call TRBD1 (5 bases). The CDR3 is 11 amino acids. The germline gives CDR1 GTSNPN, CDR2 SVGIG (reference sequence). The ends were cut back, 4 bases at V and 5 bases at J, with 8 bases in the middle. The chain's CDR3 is CAWTAGETQYF. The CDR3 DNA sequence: TGTGCCTGGACCGCAGGGGAGACCCAGTACTTC.

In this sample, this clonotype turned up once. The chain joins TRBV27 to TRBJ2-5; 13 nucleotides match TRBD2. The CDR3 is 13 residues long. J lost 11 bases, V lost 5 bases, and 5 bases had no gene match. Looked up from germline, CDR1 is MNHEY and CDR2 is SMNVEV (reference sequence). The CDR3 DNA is TGTGCCAGCAGTCGACTAGCGGGGGGTCAGCAGTACTTC. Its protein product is CASSRLAGGQQYF.

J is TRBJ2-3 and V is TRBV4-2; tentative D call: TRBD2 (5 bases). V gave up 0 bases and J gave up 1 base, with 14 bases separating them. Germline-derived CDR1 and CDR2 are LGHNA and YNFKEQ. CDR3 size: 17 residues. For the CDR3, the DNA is TGTGCCAGCAGCCAAGAAGTTGGCGGGCCCCGCACAGATACGCAGTATTTT. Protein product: CASSQEVGGPRTDTQYF.

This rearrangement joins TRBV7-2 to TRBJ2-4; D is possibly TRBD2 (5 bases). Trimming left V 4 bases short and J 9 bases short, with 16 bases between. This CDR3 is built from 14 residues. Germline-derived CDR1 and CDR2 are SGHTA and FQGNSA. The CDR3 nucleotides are TGTGCCAGCAGCTCTGTCTCCGGGAAGACCATTCAGTACTTC. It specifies CASSSVSGKTIQYF.

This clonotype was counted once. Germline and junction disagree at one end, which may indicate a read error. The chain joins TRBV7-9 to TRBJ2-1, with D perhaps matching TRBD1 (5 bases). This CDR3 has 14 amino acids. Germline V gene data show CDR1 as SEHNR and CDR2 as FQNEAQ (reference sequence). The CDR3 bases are TGTGCCGGCAGCTTAGGGGCCAGGAGTTACGAGCAGTTCTTC. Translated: CAGSLGARSYEQFF.

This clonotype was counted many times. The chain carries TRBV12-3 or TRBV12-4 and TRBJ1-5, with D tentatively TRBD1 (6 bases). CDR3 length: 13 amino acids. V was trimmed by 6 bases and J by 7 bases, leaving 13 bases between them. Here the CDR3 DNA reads TGTGCCAGCAGGCAACAGGGTTCCCAGCCCCAGCATTTT. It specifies CASRQQGSQPQHF.

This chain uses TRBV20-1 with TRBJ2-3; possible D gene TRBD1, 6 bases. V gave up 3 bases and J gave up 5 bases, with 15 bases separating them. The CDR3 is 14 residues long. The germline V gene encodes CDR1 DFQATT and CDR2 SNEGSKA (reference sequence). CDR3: CSASVAGDGDTQYF. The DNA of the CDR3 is TGCAGTGCTAGTGTGGCAGGGGATGGAGATACGCAGTATTTT.

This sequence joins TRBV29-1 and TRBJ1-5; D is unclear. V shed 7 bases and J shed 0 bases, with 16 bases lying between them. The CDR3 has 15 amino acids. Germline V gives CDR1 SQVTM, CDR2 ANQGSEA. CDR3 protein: CSASDAGNSNQPQHF. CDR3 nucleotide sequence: TGCAGCGCGTCCGACGCGGGAAATAGCAATCAGCCCCAGCATTTT.

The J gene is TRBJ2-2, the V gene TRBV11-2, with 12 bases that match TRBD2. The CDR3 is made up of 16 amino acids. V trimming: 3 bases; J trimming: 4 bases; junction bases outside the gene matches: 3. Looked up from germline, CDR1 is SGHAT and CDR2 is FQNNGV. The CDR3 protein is CASSFGLAGTTGELFF. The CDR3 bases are TGTGCCAGCAGCTTTGGACTAGCGGGAACCACCGGGGAGCTGTTTTTT.

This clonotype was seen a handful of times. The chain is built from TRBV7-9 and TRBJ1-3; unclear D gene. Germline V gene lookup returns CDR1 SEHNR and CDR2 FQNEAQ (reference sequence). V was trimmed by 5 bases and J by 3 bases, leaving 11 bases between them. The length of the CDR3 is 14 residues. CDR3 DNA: TGTGCCAGCAGCGGCGAGGTCTATGGAAACACCATATATTTT. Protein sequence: CASSGEVYGNTIYF.

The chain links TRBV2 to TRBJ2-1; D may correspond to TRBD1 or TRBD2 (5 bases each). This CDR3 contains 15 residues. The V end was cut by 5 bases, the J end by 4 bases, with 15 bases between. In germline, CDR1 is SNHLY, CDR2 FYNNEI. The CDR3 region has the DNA TGTGCCAGCAGTCGGGACCGAGGGTGGTACAATGAGCAGTTCTTC. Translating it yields CASSRDRGWYNEQFF.

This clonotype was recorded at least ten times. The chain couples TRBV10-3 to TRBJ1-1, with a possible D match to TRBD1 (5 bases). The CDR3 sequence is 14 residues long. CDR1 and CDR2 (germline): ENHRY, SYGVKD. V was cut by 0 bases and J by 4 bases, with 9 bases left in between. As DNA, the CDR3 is TGTGCCATCAGTGAGTCGAATGGGGGCACTGAAGCTTTCTTT. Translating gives CAISESNGGTEAFF.

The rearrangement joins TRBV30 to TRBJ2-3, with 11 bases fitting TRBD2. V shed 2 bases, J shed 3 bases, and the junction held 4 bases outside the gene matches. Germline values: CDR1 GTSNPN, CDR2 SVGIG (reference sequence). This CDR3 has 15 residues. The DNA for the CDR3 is TGTGCCTGGAGTCCTCTAGCGGGAGGTACAGATACGCAGTATTTT. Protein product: CAWSPLAGGTDTQYF.

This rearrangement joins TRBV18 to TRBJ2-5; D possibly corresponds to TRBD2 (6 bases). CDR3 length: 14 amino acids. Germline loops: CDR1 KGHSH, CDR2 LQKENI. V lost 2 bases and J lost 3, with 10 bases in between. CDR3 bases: TGTGCCAGCTCACCAAAACTAGCTGAAGAGACCCAGTACTTC. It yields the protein CASSPKLAEETQYF.

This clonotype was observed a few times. The CDR3 DNA reads TGTGCCAGCAGCCGAACCAGTACTCCGGGCAATGAGCAGTTCTTC. As protein: CASSRTSTPGNEQFF. This chain joins TRBV3-1 and TRBJ2-1; D unresolved. V was shortened by 4 bases and J by 6 bases, with 16 bases between the two germline ends. There are 15 residues in the CDR3. CDR1 LGHDT and CDR2 YNNKEL come from the germline V gene (reference sequence).

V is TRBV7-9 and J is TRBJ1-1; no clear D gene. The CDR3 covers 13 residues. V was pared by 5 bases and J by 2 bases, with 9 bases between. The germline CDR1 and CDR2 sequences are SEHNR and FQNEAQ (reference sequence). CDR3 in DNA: TGTGCCAGCAGCGGGGTCGAAAACACTGAAGCTTTCTTT. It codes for CASSGVENTEAFF.

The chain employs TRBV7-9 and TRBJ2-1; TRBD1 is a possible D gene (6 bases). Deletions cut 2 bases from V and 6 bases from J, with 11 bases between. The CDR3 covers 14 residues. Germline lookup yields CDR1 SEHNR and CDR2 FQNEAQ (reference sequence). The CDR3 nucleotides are TGTGCCAGCAGCTTAAAAGGACAGATCAATGAGCAGTTCTTC. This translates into CASSLKGQINEQFF. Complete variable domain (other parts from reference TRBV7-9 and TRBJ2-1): DTGVSQNPRHKITKRGQNVTFRCDPISEHNRLYWYRQTLGQGPEFLTYFQNEAQLEKSRLLSDRFSAERPKGSFSTLEIQRTEQGDSAMYLCASSLKGQINEQFFGPGTRLTVL.

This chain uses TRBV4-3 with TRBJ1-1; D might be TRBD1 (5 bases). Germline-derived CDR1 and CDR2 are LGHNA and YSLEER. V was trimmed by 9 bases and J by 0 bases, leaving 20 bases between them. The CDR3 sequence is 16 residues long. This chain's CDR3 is CASAVGPGTMNTEAFF. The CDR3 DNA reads TGCGCCAGTGCCGTGGGGCCAGGGACCATGAACACTGAAGCTTTCTTT.

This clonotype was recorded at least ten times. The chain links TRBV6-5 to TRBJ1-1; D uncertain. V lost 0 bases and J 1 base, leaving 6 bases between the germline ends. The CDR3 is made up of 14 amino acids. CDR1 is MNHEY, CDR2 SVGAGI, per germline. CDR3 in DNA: TGTGCCAGCAGTTACTCGCCAGGGAACACTGAAGCTTTCTTT. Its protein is CASSYSPGNTEAFF.

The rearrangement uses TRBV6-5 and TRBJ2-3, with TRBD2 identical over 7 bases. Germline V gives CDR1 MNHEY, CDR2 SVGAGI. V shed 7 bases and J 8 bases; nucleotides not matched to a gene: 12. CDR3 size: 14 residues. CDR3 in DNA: TGTGCCAGCAATCAACGGGGGGAAAGGGGTACGCAGTATTTT. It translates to CASNQRGERGTQYF.